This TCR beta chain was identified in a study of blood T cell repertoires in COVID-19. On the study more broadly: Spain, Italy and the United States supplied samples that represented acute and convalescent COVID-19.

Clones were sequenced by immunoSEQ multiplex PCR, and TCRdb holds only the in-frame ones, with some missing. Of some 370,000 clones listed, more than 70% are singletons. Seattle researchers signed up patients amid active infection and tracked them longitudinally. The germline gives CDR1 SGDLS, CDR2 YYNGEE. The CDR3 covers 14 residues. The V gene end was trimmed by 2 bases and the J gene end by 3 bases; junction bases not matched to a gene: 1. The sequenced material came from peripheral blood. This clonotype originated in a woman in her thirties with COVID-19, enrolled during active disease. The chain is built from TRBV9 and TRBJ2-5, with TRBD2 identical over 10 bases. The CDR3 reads CASSVLAGEETQYF. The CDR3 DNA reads TGTGCCAGCAGCGTCCTAGCGGGAGAAGAGACCCAGTACTTC.